The rows below give T cell receptor beta chains drawn from one sample of a study of CD8+ T cells in alopecia areata. Repertoires were generated with immunoSEQ multiplex PCR, while TCRdb's copy carries only in-frame clones and drops some. The sample shows about 120,000 clones, 50% to 75% of them seen only once. Material: CD8+ T cells sorted from blood, obtained at week 24, from a patient treated with tofacitinib. The receptors stem from a human donor with alopecia areata. Both conserved end residues are part of each CDR3.

V gene	J gene	CDR3 protein
TRBV29-1	TRBJ2-7	CSVEFYGATPPYEQYF
TRBV14	TRBJ2-7	CASSLGEVHRTTYEQYF
TRBV10-3	TRBJ1-2	CAISDLRGNYGYTF
TRBV27	TRBJ2-4	CASSTWDYKNIQYF
TRBV13	TRBJ1-2	CASTQAVSYYGYTF
TRBV5-1	TRBJ1-1	CASSLKASNTEAFF
TRBV29-1	TRBJ2-7	CSVERTGQGLNEQYF
TRBV29-1	TRBJ1-2	CSVEETGFNYGYTF
TRBV6-5	TRBJ1-1	CASSYSLFGLNTEAFF
TRBV7-6	TRBJ1-1	CASSVTGGVYTEAFF
TRBV5-4	TRBJ1-2	CASSLVGIGYGYTF
TRBV27	TRBJ1-4	CASGRQGHEKLFF
TRBV30	TRBJ1-1	CAWSVGTEAFF
TRBV7-9	TRBJ2-2	CASRDLLAGAPTGELFF